Here is one T cell receptor (beta chain) with its context. Its binding antigen is unknown. The sample holds no much larger clone one base away, and base qualities are not on file. This record belongs to a study of early T cells in non-severe SARS-CoV-2 infection (dated by TCRdb to about 2021). About the full investigation: TCR sequencing used bulk RNA from unsorted whole blood, so alpha and beta chains could not be paired.

Receptor libraries were prepared by 5' RACE. The sequencer listed for this sample is NextSeq 500. The TCR library protocol attached unique molecular identifiers to individual cDNA molecules to correct for sequencing error and PCR bias. TCR alpha and beta chains were both sequenced, and the abundances of alpha and beta sequences in each sample were closely correlated with each other. The source study handled its data this way. Decombinator V4 was used to perform V gene, J gene and CDR3 annotation of TCR sequences. Expanded TCRs were defined as changing significantly between any two time points under a Poisson model with p below 0.0001. TCR abundances were normalised to the total number of TCRs sequenced in each sample and reported as counts per million. TRAV1-2 paired with TRAJ12, TRAJ20 or TRAJ33 defined MAIT TCRs, while TRAV10 paired with TRAJ18 defined iNKT TCRs. VDJdb, accessed on 1 November 2021, was searched for TCRs annotated for CMV, EBV and SARS-CoV-2, and TCRs annotated for more than one antigen were excluded. The raw public reads went through TCRdb reprocessing: fastp at Q25, MiXCR clone calling, in-frame beta chains kept. Rows are combined by CDR3 protein, so each entry shows the most common genes and DNA. What appears here as the V and J calls and clone size reflects TCRdb's work, not the paper's. The sample yields about 33,000 distinct CDR3 sequences; approximately 5% were counted once. The ten largest make up 10% to 15% of the sample.

Study-wide findings and limitations: VDJdb matching was skewed toward anti-spike CD8 responses and likely underestimated virus-specific expansions, missing private and CD4 specificities.

This was a case-control study nested in a cohort of healthcare workers in London, UK, who had nasopharyngeal swab PCR tests and blood samples taken every week. Healthcare workers were enrolled in the week of the UK lockdown, from 23 to 31 March 2020, and were followed every week for up to roughly 15 weeks. Trimming costs V 5 bases and J 3 bases, and their ends lie 17 bases apart. The CDR3 sequence holds 15 residues, the cysteine and phenylalanine included. Just CDR3 DNA is preserved here, 45 bases in frame from base 1. CDR1 and CDR2 are drawn from the germline V gene (reference sequence): DFQATT, SNEGSKA.

Rearrangement joined TRBV20-1 to TRBJ2-1, with a weak D call of TRBD1 (7 bases match). The sequence was collected from an adult who was a healthcare worker with PCR-confirmed SARS-CoV-2 infection or an uninfected control (not recorded which). Sequences were obtained from whole blood. This receptor carries the CDR3 CSAVVEGAFYNEQFF. The DNA sequence is given as TGCAGTGCTGTCGTGGAGGGGGCCTTCTACAATGAGCAGTTCTTC.